This record concerns one T cell receptor beta chain sequence. The data derive from a study of shared clonotypes between healthy human individuals. CD45RO-negative, CCR7-selected cells formed the naive CD8 fraction, which excluded terminally differentiated effector memory CD45RA+ cells. Evenly divided among several immunoSEQ plates was the genomic DNA of each subset. TCRdb's table, derived via immunoSEQ multiplex PCR, lists solely in-frame clones and lacks some. Among over 2,000,000 clones listed, roughly 93% were seen once. This CDR3 is built from 14 residues. CDR1 and CDR2 (germline): SGHVS, FNYEAQ. Between the trimmed V and J ends, which lost 3 bases and 5 bases, there was a span of 11 bases.

The gene calls are TRBV7-6 and TRBJ1-3; D gene unclear. The sequence was collected from a man between 18 and 35 years old in good health. Some clones in this sample may be carry-over from other donors' samples. Specimen: naive CD8+ T cells from PBMCs. CDR3 protein: CASSLGKSRNTIYF. The CDR3 bases are TGTGCCAGCAGCTTGGGAAAGTCGCGAAACACCATATATTTT.